The source of this T cell receptor beta chain is a study of cytomegalovirus exposure and HLA in healthy donors. Germline CDR1 reads SGHVS; CDR2 reads FQNEAQ. The CDR3 contains 15 residues. Trimming removed 2 bases from V and 1 base from J; junction bases left unmatched: 4. Generated by immunoSEQ multiplex PCR, the TCRdb table keeps only in-frame clones and is missing some. Among 110,000 or so clones listed, about 82% were seen once. The sequencing sample was made of PBMCs. J is TRBJ2-5 and V is TRBV7-8, with 7 bases fitting TRBD1. This TCR was sampled from a man between 18 and 35 years old in good health and CMV-seronegative. CDR3 DNA sequence: TGTGCCAGCAGCTTATGGGGACAGTCCCAAGAGACCCAGTACTTC. It translates to CASSLWGQSQETQYF.